The following is a T cell receptor (beta chain) sequence with its context. Its cognate antigen has yet to be identified. No base quality values were provided; no much bigger clone lies one nucleotide off. The treatment or condition label on this specimen signifies: allogeneic hematopoietic cell transplantation with graft depleted of TCRalphabeta T cells and CD19 B cells. The children who served as transplant recipients had been given grafts of TCRalphabeta/CD19-depleted allogeneic hematopoietic cells. This sample was included in a study of T-cell reconstitution after alpha-beta-depleted transplantation in children (dated by TCRdb to between 2015 and 2016). Study-wide context: Using TCR repertoire profiling, the study quantitatively followed how T-cell immune reconstitution unfolded in children after TCRalphabeta/CD19-depleted allogeneic hematopoietic cell transplantation. The research as a whole found: In some patients, the high TCRbeta diversity seen at day 60 was put down to recipient T cells and intrathymic progenitors that had survived conditioning. Over subsequent months, a decline in hyperexpanded clone frequencies was noted, and after one year, T-cell counts and TCRbeta diversity were mostly ascribed to newly produced T cells. About two months after transplant, the apparently early recovery of alphabetaT-cell counts reportedly depended on just several hundred clones that had expanded rapidly and came from non-depleted graft cells.

V ends up 4 bases short and J 5 bases short, with an unmatched junction base count of 8. The germline V gene yields SGHTA for CDR1 and FQGNSA for CDR2. From cysteine to phenylalanine, the CDR3 is 16 amino acids long. Of all the DNA, just the CDR3 is kept, 48 bases in frame from base 1. Libraries were constructed by PCR. Sequencing relied on an Illumina HiSeq 2500. Molecular barcoding was employed in the preparation of TCR libraries, with unique molecular identifiers being used to normalize TCRbeta repertoire quantification. TCRdb passed the public sequencing reads through fastp at Q25 and MiXCR, retaining productive beta sequences. Each CDR3 protein gets just one entry, which takes the most common genes and DNA from the rows behind it. Recorded for this sample are about 130,000 distinct CDR3 sequences; about 9.6% of them occurred a single time. The ten largest make up about 24% of the sample.

This TCR came from a girl under three years old who had a stem cell transplant for combined immunodeficiency, so the T cells may come from the graft donor. The material was PBMCs, mostly from graft donor cells, obtained 180 days after TCRalphabeta/CD19-depleted stem cell transplant. The sequence joins TRBV7-2 to TRBJ2-5; 12 central bases correspond to TRBD2. CDR3 protein: CASSSSGGAGYETQYF. The sequenced DNA is TGTGCCAGCAGCTCTAGCGGGGGGGCCGGTTACGAGACCCAGTACTTC. Here the CDR3 is joined to the reference TRBV7-2 and TRBJ2-5 genes, and the full variable domain is: GAGVSQSPSNKVTEKGKDVELRCDPISGHTALYWYRQSLGQGLEFLIYFQGNSAPDKSGLPSDRFSAERTGGSVSTLTIQRTQQEDSAVYLCASSSSGGAGYETQYFGPGTRLLVL.